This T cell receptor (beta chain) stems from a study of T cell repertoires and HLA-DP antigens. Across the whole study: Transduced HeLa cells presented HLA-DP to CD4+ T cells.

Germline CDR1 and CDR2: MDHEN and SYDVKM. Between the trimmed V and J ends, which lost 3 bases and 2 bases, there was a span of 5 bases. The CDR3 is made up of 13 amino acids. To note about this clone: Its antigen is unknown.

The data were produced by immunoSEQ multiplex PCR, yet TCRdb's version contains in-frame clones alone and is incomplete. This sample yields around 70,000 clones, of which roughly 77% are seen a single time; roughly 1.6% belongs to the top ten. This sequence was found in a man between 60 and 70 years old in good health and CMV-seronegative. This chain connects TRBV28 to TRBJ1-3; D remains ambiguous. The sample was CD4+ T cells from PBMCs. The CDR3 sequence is CASSLQPGNTIYF. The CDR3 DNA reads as TGTGCCAGCAGTTTGCAGCCTGGAAACACCATATATTTT. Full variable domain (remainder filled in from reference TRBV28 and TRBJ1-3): DVKVTQSSRYLVKRTGEKVFLECVQDMDHENMFWYRQDPGLGLRLIYFSYDVKMKEKGDIPEGYSVSREKKERFSLILESASTNQTSMYLCASSLQPGNTIYFGEGSWLTVV.